This TCR beta chain originates from a study of blood T cell repertoires in COVID-19. V shed 3 bases, J shed 9 bases, and the junction held 3 bases outside the gene matches. The CDR3 loop spans 12 amino acids. The germline CDR1 and CDR2 sequences are MGHDK and SYGVNS. As originally analysed: From reference gene primer amplification, estimates of nucleated cell counts were derived. This table comes from immunoSEQ multiplex PCR, and its TCRdb copy is limited to in-frame clones, with some not included. V, J and clone size derive from that table, while D and trimming were established from the DNA sequence. Here the sample spans some 350,000 clones, around 87% being singletons.

The sequenced sample consisted of peripheral blood. The V gene is TRBV25-1, the J gene TRBJ2-7, with 9 nucleotides matching TRBD2. This TCR was sampled from a human donor in a cohort sampled during active COVID-19. CDR3 sequence reads: CASSEGTSRQYF. For the CDR3, the DNA is TGTGCCAGCAGTGAGGGGACTAGCCGGCAGTACTTC.